The source of this T cell receptor gamma chain is a study of Vδ1+ human thymocytes. This clone has a handful of counts. Its target is unknown. Extracted RNA was reverse transcribed into cDNA. The CDR3 regions were amplified by multiplex PCR from V-gene primers to a constant-region primer. TCRdb reanalysed the multiplex PCR reads with CATT. This repertoire shows more than 8,000 gamma-chain clones, 56% found once; its top ten account for about 1.5%. Germline values: CDR1 EGSNGY, CDR2 YDSYNSKV. J gave up 9 bases and V 0 bases, and 2 bases lay outside the gene matches. This CDR3 contains 11 residues. General study results and limits: In the thymus, TRG and TRD repertoires looked highly polyclonal with Gaussian CDR3 lengths. TRD repertoires were essentially private, unlike widely shared TRG clonotypes. Despite high sort purity, about 20% of thymic T cell receptor delta sequences were Vdelta2.

This receptor was obtained from a girl under three years old who had congenital heart surgery. The chain employs TRGV2 and TRGJ1 or TRGJ2. Sequences were obtained from Vdelta1+ gamma-delta thymocytes from the thymus. Subset noted: FACS-sorted CD3+ TCRalphabeta- TCRVdelta1+ TCRVdelta2- thymocytes. The CDR3 DNA follows: TGTGCCACCTGGGACGGGTCTAAGAAACTCTTT. Amino acid sequence: CATWDGSKKLF.